These T cell receptor beta chains were read from a single sample in a study of CD8+ T cells in alopecia areata. TCRdb's table, derived via immunoSEQ multiplex PCR, lists solely in-frame clones and lacks some. The profile covers around 190,000 clones, with around three fifths appearing a single time and roughly 1.3% taken by the ten largest. Sequenced here: CD4+ T cells sorted from blood, sampled at week 49, from a patient treated with tofacitinib. All receptors derive from a human donor with alopecia areata. The CDR3 runs from the conserved cysteine through the conserved F or W. The order of the fields is CDR3 DNA, CDR3 protein, D gene, J gene, clone size, V gene. D genes are given only for firm matches. Clone size appears in some rows only: once, few, many, or a class for an expanded clone.

TGCGCCAGCAGCTTGGAACAACTCCGGGAGCAGTACTTC	CASSLEQLREQYF	.	TRBJ2-7	.	TRBV5-1
TGTGCCAGCGTTGGTCAACCGAACACTGAAGCTTTCTTT	CASVGQPNTEAFF	.	TRBJ1-1	few	TRBV2
TGTGCCAGTAGTAGGGACAGAGAGAACACTGAAGCTTTCTTT	CASSRDRENTEAFF	TRBD1	TRBJ1-1	few	TRBV19
TGCGCCAGCAGTGAGTCAGGAGGAGGACAGCAGTTCTTC	CASSESGGGQQFF	.	TRBJ2-1	few	TRBV10-1
TGCAGCGTTCGTTTAAGACAGGCGAACACTGAAGCTTTCTTT	CSVRLRQANTEAFF	.	TRBJ1-1	.	TRBV29-1
TGTGCCAGCAGCCAAATGTGGGAGACCCAGTACTTC	CASSQMWETQYF	.	TRBJ2-5	.	TRBV14
TGCAGCGTTGCAAACACGGACTATGGCTACACCTTC	CSVANTDYGYTF	.	TRBJ1-2	few	TRBV29-1
TGCGCCAGCAGCCTAGGGGACGGTGTCATTGCTGAAGCTTTCTTT	CASSLGDGVIAEAFF	.	TRBJ1-1	.	TRBV5-1
TGTGCCACGAATGGACAGGGAAAGATTCAGTACTTC	CATNGQGKIQYF	TRBD1	TRBJ2-4	.	TRBV6-6
TGTGCCAGCAGCCAAAGCGGGGGCTGGATCGGGGAGCTGTTTTTT	CASSQSGGWIGELFF	TRBD2	TRBJ2-2	.	TRBV14
TGTGCCAGCAGTTTTTCAGGGGGCATGAACACTGAAGCTTTCTTT	CASSFSGGMNTEAFF	TRBD1	TRBJ1-1	few	TRBV7-2
TGTGCCAGCAGCCCCGGGACAGGGGGCTGGAATGAGCAGTTCTTC	CASSPGTGGWNEQFF	TRBD1	TRBJ2-1	.	TRBV7-2
TGTGCCAGCAGCTTAGCGCCAGGGAACGAGCAGTACTTC	CASSLAPGNEQYF	.	TRBJ2-7	.	TRBV7-9
TGCGCCAGCAGCCCCTCGGGACAGGTTCAAGGCTACACCTTC	CASSPSGQVQGYTF	TRBD1	TRBJ1-2	.	TRBV4-1
TGCAGCGTCGCCGCTCTATCGAGCGGGGGGCACCATGAGCAGTTCTTC	CSVAALSSGGHHEQFF	TRBD2	TRBJ2-1	.	TRBV29-1
TGCGCCAGCAGTGGACGTTCACCCCCCGATACGCAGTATTTT	CASSGRSPPDTQYF	.	TRBJ2-3	.	TRBV5-1
TGTGCCAGCATGGGGGATACTGGGGACAGAGGCACAGATACGCAGTATTTT	CASMGDTGDRGTDTQYF	TRBD1	TRBJ2-3	.	TRBV25-1
TGTGCCAGCAGCTCGACTGCGGGGGGAGGAGAGCAGTTCTTC	CASSSTAGGGEQFF	TRBD2	TRBJ2-1	.	TRBV7-3
TGCGCCAGCAGTCCCGACAGGTCGGATACGCAGTATTTT	CASSPDRSDTQYF	.	TRBJ2-3	.	TRBV5-1
TGTGCCTCGGCGACGGGGCACAATCAGCCCCAGCATTTT	CASATGHNQPQHF	.	TRBJ1-5	.	TRBV30
TGTGCCACTTACAGGGACCGGTCCTCCTACAATGAGCAGTTCTTC	CATYRDRSSYNEQFF	.	TRBJ2-1	once	TRBV19
TGTGCCACCAGCAGAGACCCGACAGGTACCACCTACGAGCAGTACTTC	CATSRDPTGTTYEQYF	.	TRBJ2-7	.	TRBV15
TGTGCCAGCAGTGAAGTAGGCTACGAGCAGTACTTC	CASSEVGYEQYF	.	TRBJ2-7	.	TRBV2
TGTGCCTGGAGTGTTAGGCAGGACTATGGCTACACCTTC	CAWSVRQDYGYTF	.	TRBJ1-2	.	TRBV30
TGTGCCAGCAACCAGGGACAGGGATCCTACGAGCAGTACTTC	CASNQGQGSYEQYF	TRBD1	TRBJ2-7	few	TRBV7-9
TGTGCCAGCAGCCGCTTGGCAGGGGAAGGCTACACCTTC	CASSRLAGEGYTF	.	TRBJ1-2	.	TRBV27
TGTGCCAGCAGCGTAGCTCCCGGGGAGGAAGCTAACTATGGCTACACCTTC	CASSVAPGEEANYGYTF	.	TRBJ1-2	.	TRBV9
TGTGCCAGCAGCCGCCCGGGACAGGGTATGACCGGCGAGCAGTACTTC	CASSRPGQGMTGEQYF	TRBD1	TRBJ2-7	few	TRBV11-1
TGCAGCGGCATTAGGACAGGCGGTGGTGAGCAGTTCTTC	CSGIRTGGGEQFF	TRBD1	TRBJ2-1	few	TRBV29-1
TGTGCCAGCAGCGTAGCCAGCCCTAATTCACCCCTCCACTTT	CASSVASPNSPLHF	.	TRBJ1-6	once	TRBV9
TGTGCCAGCGCGTGGCAGTCCCGGGGCGAGCAGTACTTC	CASAWQSRGEQYF	.	TRBJ2-7	.	TRBV7-6
TGCGCCAGCAGCGACACCAGGACGACCCGGGGCTACACCTTC	CASSDTRTTRGYTF	.	TRBJ1-2	.	TRBV4-3
TGTGCCAGCAGTTTATCCCGAGGAGAGACCCAGTACTTC	CASSLSRGETQYF	.	TRBJ2-5	.	TRBV27
TGTGCCAGCAGCCCGAGGGATAGGTTCACTGAAGCTTTCTTT	CASSPRDRFTEAFF	.	TRBJ1-1	few	TRBV7-2
TGTGCCAGCAGAATCCAAGGGGGAACTGAAGCTTTCTTT	CASRIQGGTEAFF	.	TRBJ1-1	.	TRBV2